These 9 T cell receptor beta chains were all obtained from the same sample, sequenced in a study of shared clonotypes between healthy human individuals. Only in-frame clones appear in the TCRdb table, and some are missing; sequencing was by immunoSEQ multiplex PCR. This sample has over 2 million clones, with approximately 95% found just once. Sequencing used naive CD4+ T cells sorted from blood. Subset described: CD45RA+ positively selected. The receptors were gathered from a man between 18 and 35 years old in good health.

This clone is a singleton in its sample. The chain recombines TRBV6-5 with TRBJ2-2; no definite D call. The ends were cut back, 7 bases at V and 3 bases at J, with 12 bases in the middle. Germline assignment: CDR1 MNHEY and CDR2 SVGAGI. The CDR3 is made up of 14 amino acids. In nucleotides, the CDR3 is TGTGCCAGCACCCCGAGCAGCTACACCGGGGAGCTGTTTTTT. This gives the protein CASTPSSYTGELFF.

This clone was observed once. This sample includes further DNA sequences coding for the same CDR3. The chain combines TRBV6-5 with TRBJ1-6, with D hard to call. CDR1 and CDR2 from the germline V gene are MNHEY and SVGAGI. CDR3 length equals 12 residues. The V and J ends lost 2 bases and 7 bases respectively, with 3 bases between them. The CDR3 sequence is CASSYTNSPLHF. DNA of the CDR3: TGTGCCAGCAGTTACACCAATTCACCCCTCCACTTT.

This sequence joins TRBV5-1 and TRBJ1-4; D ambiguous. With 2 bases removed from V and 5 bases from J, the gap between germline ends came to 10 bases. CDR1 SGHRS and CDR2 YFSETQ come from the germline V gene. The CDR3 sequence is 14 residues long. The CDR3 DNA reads TGCGCCAGCAGCTTAAGTTTCAGGAATGAAAAACTGTTTTTT. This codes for CASSLSFRNEKLFF.

The DNA for the CDR3 is TGTGCCAGCAGAGGTAGGGGGGTCGTGACTGAAGCTTTCTTT. It yields the protein CASRGRGVVTEAFF. V gene TRBV25-1 combines with J gene TRBJ1-1, with a weak D call TRBD1 (6 bases). The CDR3 consists of 14 residues. Germline CDR1 reads MGHDK; CDR2 reads SYGVNS. V shed 6 bases and J shed 5 bases, with 16 bases lying between them.

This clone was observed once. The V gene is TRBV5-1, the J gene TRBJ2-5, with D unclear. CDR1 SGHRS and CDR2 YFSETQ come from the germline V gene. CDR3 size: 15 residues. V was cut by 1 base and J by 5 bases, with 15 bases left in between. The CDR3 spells CASSLTALAGETQYF. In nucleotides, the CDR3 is TGCGCCAGCAGCTTGACCGCCCTTGCTGGGGAGACCCAGTACTTC. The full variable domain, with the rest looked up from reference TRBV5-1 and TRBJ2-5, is KAGVTQTPRYLIKTRGQQVTLSCSPISGHRSVSWYQQTPGQGLQFLFEYFSETQRNKGNFPGRFSGRQFSNSRSEMNVSTLELGDSALYLCASSLTALAGETQYFGPGTRLLVL.

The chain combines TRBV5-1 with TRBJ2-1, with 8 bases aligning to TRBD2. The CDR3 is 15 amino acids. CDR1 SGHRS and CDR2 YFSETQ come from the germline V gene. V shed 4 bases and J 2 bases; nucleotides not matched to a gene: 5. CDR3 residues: CASSPAGAPYNEQFF. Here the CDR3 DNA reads TGCGCCAGCAGCCCAGCGGGGGCGCCCTACAATGAGCAGTTCTTC.

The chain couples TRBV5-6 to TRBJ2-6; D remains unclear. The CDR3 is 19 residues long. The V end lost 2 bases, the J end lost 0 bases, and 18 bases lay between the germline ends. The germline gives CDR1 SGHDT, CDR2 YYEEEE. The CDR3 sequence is CASSLRVGPSLSGANVLTF. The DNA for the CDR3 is TGTGCCAGCAGCTTAAGGGTAGGGCCGAGTCTCTCTGGGGCCAACGTCCTGACTTTC.

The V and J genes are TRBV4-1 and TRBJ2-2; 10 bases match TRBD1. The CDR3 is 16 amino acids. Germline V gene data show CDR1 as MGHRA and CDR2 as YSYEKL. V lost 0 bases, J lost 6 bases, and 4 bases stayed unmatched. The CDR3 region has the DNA TGCGCCAGCAGCCAAGAGACAGGGGGCTACCCCGGGGAGCTGTTTTTT. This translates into CASSQETGGYPGELFF.

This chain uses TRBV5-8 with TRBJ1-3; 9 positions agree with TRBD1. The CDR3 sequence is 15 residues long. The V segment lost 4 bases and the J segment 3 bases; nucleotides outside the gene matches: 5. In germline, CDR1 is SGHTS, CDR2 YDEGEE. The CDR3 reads CASSLQGAGGNTIYF. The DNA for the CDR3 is TGTGCCAGCAGCCTACAGGGGGCCGGTGGAAACACCATATATTTT. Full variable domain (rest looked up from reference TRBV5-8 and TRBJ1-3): EAGVTQSPTHLIKTRGQQATLRCSPISGHTSVYWYQQALGLGLQFLLWYDEGEERNRGNFPPRFSGRQFPNYSSELNVNALELEDSALYLCASSLQGAGGNTIYFGEGSWLTVV.